This TCR beta chain was recorded in a study of T-cell reconstitution after alpha-beta-depleted transplantation in children. As regards this clonotype: What it binds is unknown. Possible read error: a much larger clone is one base away.

Unique molecular identifiers were used to barcode this TCRbeta library. TCRdb re-called the PCR reads with MiXCR, one entry per CDR3 protein. This sample has 400,000 to 550,000 distinct CDR3 sequences, with over 9.5% found just once. Overall study results and limits: Reportedly, only several hundred clones from non-depleted graft cells drove alpha-beta T-cell counts at about two months. A year post-transplant, T-cell counts and diversity derived mostly from newly produced T cells.

The CDR3 length is 15 residues. V shed 5 bases, J shed 8 bases, and the junction held 13 bases outside the gene matches. Germline V CDR1 and CDR2: DFQATT, SNEGSKA (reference sequence). Sequencing was performed on PBMCs, taken before TCRalphabeta/CD19-depleted stem cell transplant. The receptor comes from a child aged 2-9 years with inherited bone marrow failure, due to receive a stem cell transplant. The chain combines TRBV20-1 with TRBJ2-2; 8 bases fit TRBD1. For the CDR3, the DNA is TGCAGTGCTTATAATACAGGGGGAGAGTGGGGGGAGCTGTTTTTT. Its translation: CSAYNTGGEWGELFF.